This T cell receptor (beta chain) was retrieved from a study of identical twins. A universal primer site was incorporated via template switching, and the cDNA contained unique molecular identifiers. TCRdb reprocessed the 5' RACE reads with MiXCR, giving one entry per CDR3 protein. The sample carries about 470,000 distinct CDR3 sequences, approximately 24% recorded once. The germline V gene has CDR1 SGHTA and CDR2 FQGNSA. With 5 bases removed from V and 3 bases from J, the gap between germline ends came to 11 bases. There are 14 residues in the CDR3. This sample also appeared in a second study, on T cells expressing NK-cell markers.

This receptor was identified in a woman under 30 in good health. The chain links TRBV7-2 to TRBJ2-1, with a tentative D call TRBD2 (5 bases). The sample consisted of CD4+ T cells sorted from blood. In DNA form, the CDR3 reads TGTGCCAGCAGCCACCGCCGGGACTACAATGAGCAGTTCTTC. It specifies CASSHRRDYNEQFF.